The entry below gives a single T cell receptor (beta chain) sequence along with its context. Its target is not known. This specimen comes from a study of a mutant IDH1 vaccine in newly diagnosed glioma. Study information: Former treatment meant radiotherapy, temozolomide, or both; the majority had gotten both.

Assay: immunoSEQ multiplex PCR; the TCRdb copy retains only in-frame clones and omits some. The sample lists roughly 28,000 clones; 70% to 90% were seen once. Germline loops: CDR1 MGHDK, CDR2 SYGVNS. V was cut by 5 bases and J by 7 bases, with 12 bases left in between. The CDR3 loop spans 14 amino acids. As for time point: week 5, during vaccination. Every vaccine dose comprised 300 ug of mutant IDH1 20-mer peptide plus topical imiquimod. The TCR was taken from a man aged 18 to 30 with glioma. This sample comprised PBMCs, obtained from a glioma patient whose treatment included an IDH1 peptide vaccine. The chain couples TRBV25-1 to TRBJ1-6; the D gene is possibly TRBD1 (6 bases). The CDR3, as DNA: TGTGCCAGCAGTTATCACAGGGAGAATTCACCCCTCCACTTT. This translates into CASSYHRENSPLHF.